This TCR beta chain was obtained from a study of blood T cell repertoires in COVID-19. Study in general: From the United States, Italy and Spain came samples of acute and convalescent COVID-19. PBMCs, B-cell-depleted T cells, or T cells provided the cDNA or gDNA that made up the material.

As handled by the study authors: Reference gene primer amplification yielded estimated nucleated cell counts. The table came from immunoSEQ multiplex PCR; TCRdb's copy has only in-frame clones and leaves some out. D and trimming come from the DNA, and the V and J calls and clone size come from that table. Here the sample spans under 200,000 clones, about 90% being singletons. V gave up 4 bases and J gave up 1 base; unmatched junction bases: 4. Germline V gene data show CDR1 as KGHSH and CDR2 as LQKENI. The CDR3 covers 15 residues. The origin of this receptor is a woman in her sixties or seventies with acute or convalescent COVID-19. The material sequenced was peripheral blood. The rearrangement links TRBV18 to TRBJ1-5; TRBD1 matches 7 bases. For the CDR3, the DNA is TGTGCCAGCTCACAGGGGGCGGTAAGCAATCAGCCCCAGCATTTT. Translation: CASSQGAVSNQPQHF.